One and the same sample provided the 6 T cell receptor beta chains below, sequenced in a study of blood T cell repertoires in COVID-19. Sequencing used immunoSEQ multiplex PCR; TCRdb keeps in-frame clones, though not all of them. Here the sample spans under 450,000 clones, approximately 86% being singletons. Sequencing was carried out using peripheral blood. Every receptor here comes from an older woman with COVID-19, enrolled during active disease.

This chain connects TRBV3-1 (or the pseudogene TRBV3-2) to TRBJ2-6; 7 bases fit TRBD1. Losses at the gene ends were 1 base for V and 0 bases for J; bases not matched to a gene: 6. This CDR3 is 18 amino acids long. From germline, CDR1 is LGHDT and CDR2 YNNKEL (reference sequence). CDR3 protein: CASSQGQGPLSGANVLTF. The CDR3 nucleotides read TGTGCCAGCAGCCAAGGACAGGGCCCCCTCTCTGGGGCCAACGTCCTGACTTTC.

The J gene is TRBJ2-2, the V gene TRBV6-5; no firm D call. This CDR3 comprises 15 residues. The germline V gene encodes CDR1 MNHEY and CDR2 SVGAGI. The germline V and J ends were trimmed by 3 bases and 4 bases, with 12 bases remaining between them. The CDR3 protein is CASSYDRSATGELFF. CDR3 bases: TGTGCCAGCAGTTATGATAGGAGCGCCACCGGGGAGCTGTTTTTT.

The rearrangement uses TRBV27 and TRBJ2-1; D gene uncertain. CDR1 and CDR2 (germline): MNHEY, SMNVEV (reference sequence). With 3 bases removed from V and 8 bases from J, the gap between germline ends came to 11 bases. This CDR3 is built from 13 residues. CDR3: CASSFTYSHEQFF. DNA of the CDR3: TGTGCCAGCAGTTTTACCTATTCCCATGAGCAGTTCTTC.

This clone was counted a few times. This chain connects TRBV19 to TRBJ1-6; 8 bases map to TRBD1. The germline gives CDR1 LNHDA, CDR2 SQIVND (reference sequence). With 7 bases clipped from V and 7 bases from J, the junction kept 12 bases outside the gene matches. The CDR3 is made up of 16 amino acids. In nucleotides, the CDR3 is TGTGCCAGTACAAGGGGACAGGCGGGAGGGAATTCACCCCTCCACTTT. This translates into CASTRGQAGGNSPLHF. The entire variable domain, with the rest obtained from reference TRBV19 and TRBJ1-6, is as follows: DGGITQSPKYLFRKEGQNVTLSCEQNLNHDAMYWYRQDPGQGLRLIYYSQIVNDFQKGDIAEGYSVSREKKESFPLTVTSAQKNPTAFYLCASTRGQAGGNSPLHFGNGTRLTVT.

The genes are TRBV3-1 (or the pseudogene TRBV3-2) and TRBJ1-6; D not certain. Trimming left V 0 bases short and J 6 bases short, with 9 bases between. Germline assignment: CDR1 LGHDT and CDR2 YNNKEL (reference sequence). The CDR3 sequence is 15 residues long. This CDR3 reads CASSQESGSNSPLHF. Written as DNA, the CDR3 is TGTGCCAGCAGCCAAGAATCGGGAAGTAATTCACCCCTCCACTTT.

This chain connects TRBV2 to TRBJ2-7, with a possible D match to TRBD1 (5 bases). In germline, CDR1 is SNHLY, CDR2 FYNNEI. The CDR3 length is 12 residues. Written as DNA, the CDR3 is TGTGCAGGGAAGGGGCCCCCCTACGAGCAGTACTTC. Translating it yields CAGKGPPYEQYF.